This TCR beta chain is from a study of shared clonotypes between healthy human individuals. Clones were read by immunoSEQ multiplex PCR, and TCRdb kept only the in-frame ones, dropping some. The sample carries roughly 1,800,000 clones, over 85% recorded once. Germline values: CDR1 MDHEN, CDR2 SYDVKM. This CDR3 has 15 amino acids. V lost 2 bases and J lost 5; bases outside the gene matches: 6. Only CD45RO-negative cells positively selected for CCR7 counted as naive CD8 cells, so terminally differentiated effector memory CD45RA+ cells were excluded. The sample comprised naive CD8+ T cells sorted from blood. The sequence was obtained from a man aged 18 to 30 in good health. The genes are TRBV28 and TRBJ2-7; TRBD1 matches 10 bases. DNA of the CDR3: TGTGCCAGCAGTTTACGGACAGGGGGGGACAACGAGCAGTACTTC. Encoded protein: CASSLRTGGDNEQYF.